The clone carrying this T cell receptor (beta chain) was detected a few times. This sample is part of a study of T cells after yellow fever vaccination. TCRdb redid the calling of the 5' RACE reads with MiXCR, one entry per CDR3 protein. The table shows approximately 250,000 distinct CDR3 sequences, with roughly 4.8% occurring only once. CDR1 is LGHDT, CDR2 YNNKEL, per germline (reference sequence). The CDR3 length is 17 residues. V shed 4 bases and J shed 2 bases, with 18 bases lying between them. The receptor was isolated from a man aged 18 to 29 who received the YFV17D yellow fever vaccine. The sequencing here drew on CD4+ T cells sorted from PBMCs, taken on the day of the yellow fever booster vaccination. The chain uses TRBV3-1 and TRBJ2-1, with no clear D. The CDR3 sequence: CASSLRGGLVAYNEQFF. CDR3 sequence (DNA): TGTGCCAGCAGCCTAAGAGGTGGGCTAGTCGCCTACAATGAGCAGTTCTTC.